One and the same sample provided the 17 T cell receptor beta chains below, sequenced in a study of Graves' ophthalmopathy and Graves' hyperthyroidism (dated by TCRdb to the late 2010s). Reads for this sample came from an Illumina HiSeq 2000. For repertoire sequencing, TCR beta CDR3 regions were amplified from RNA transcripts. A first-round RT-PCR used HTBI primers with the Qiagen OneStep RT-PCR kit, followed by a second-round multiplex PCR, size selection and purification. TCRdb applied fastp at Q25 and MiXCR to the public reads, then kept only in-frame beta chains. Every entry covers one CDR3 protein and lists the most common genes and DNA from its rows. For this sample the table gives more than 550,000 distinct CDR3 sequences, of which about 40% were detected only once. More than 3% of the sample is held by the ten biggest clonotypes. The sample consisted of peripheral blood. The source of these receptors is an adult man with Graves' ophthalmopathy.

This clonotype showed up just a few times. The gene calls are TRBV6-5 and TRBJ1-5, with a weak D call TRBD1 (6 bases). The CDR3 is 16 residues long. Per the germline V gene, CDR1 is MNHEY and CDR2 is SVGAGI. V was clipped by 6 bases and J by 0 bases, with 15 bases between them. The CDR3 DNA reads TGTGCCAGCAGCCCCTCGACAGGCTTTAGCAATCAGCCCCAGCATTTT. Translated: CASSPSTGFSNQPQHF.

This clonotype came up many times. The chain couples TRBV29-1 to TRBJ2-7; D may be TRBD1 (5 bases). The CDR3 consists of 12 residues. V gave up 5 bases and J gave up 3 bases, with 11 bases separating them. Per the germline V gene, CDR1 is SQVTM and CDR2 is ANQGSEA. The CDR3 nucleotides read TGCAGCGTTTCAGGGCCCCACTACGAGCAGTACTTC. Translated: CSVSGPHYEQYF.

The chain links TRBV12-3 or TRBV12-4 to TRBJ2-5, with TRBD2 matching over 8 bases. This CDR3 has 15 amino acids. J gave up 5 bases and V 6 bases, and 11 bases lay outside the gene matches. The CDR3 DNA sequence: TGTGCCAGCAGCCAAACCGGGACTAGGTGGGAGACCCAGTACTTC. As protein: CASSQTGTRWETQYF.

This clonotype was counted at least ten times. This sequence joins TRBV9 and TRBJ1-5; a weak D match, TRBD1 (6 bases). The CDR3 runs to 15 residues. The V gene lost 0 bases and the J gene lost 3 bases, with 10 bases spanning the gap. Germline lookup yields CDR1 SGDLS and CDR2 YYNGEE. The CDR3 sequence: CASSVGGHVNQPQHF. The DNA of the CDR3 is TGTGCCAGCAGCGTAGGGGGGCATGTCAATCAGCCCCAGCATTTT.

V is TRBV20-1 and J is TRBJ2-5; 8 bases map to TRBD1. Germline V gives CDR1 DFQATT, CDR2 SNEGSKA (reference sequence). V shed 0 bases, J shed 5 bases, and the junction held 5 bases outside the gene matches. The CDR3 has 14 residues. The CDR3 DNA follows: TGCAGTGCTAGAGATGGCAGGGGGCAGGAGACCCAGTACTTC. It translates to CSARDGRGQETQYF.

This clonotype was seen more than once but under ten times. The V call is TRBV7-9, the J call TRBJ2-3, with TRBD2 matching 7 bases. In germline, CDR1 is SEHNR, CDR2 FQNEAQ (reference sequence). The CDR3 spans 14 residues. V lost 7 bases to trimming and J lost 4 bases; unmatched junction nucleotides: 8. The CDR3 DNA follows: TGTGCCAGCATGGGAGGGCCCTCAGCAGATACGCAGTATTTT. Protein: CASMGGPSADTQYF.

At least ten counts were recorded for this clonotype. This sequence joins TRBV4-1 and TRBJ1-6; 7 bases agree with TRBD1. Germline V gene data show CDR1 as MGHRA and CDR2 as YSYEKL. This CDR3 region has 15 residues. Unmatched junction bases numbered 5, after V lost 3 bases and J lost 6 bases. Here the CDR3 reads CASSQPGQINSPLHF. The CDR3 DNA reads as TGCGCCAGCAGCCAGCCGGGACAGATTAATTCACCCCTCCACTTT.

The CDR3 DNA sequence: TGTGCCACCACCTCAATGGGAGAGACCCAGTACTTC. Its translation: CATTSMGETQYF. The chain has TRBV24-1 and TRBJ2-5; D gene uncertain. The V end was cut by 8 bases, the J end by 4 bases, with 10 bases between. The CDR3 has 12 amino acids. Germline V CDR1 and CDR2: KGHDR, SFDVKD.

The chain employs TRBV6-1 and TRBJ2-7, with 7 positions matching TRBD1. This CDR3 region has 14 residues. V was pared by 10 bases and J by 0 bases, with 9 bases of the junction left unmatched. Germline V gene data show CDR1 as MNHNS and CDR2 as SASEGT. The CDR3 sequence is CATYDRAFSYEQYF. In DNA, the CDR3 is TGTGCCACCTACGACAGGGCCTTCTCCTACGAGCAGTACTTC.

This clonotype came up many times. J is TRBJ2-5 and V is TRBV2; no reliable D call. CDR3 length: 14 residues. The germline CDR1 and CDR2 sequences are SNHLY and FYNNEI. V was shortened by 7 bases and J by 3 bases, with 15 bases between the two germline ends. The CDR3: CASKTRRVEETQYF. The DNA of the CDR3 is TGTGCCAGCAAGACTCGTCGGGTCGAAGAGACCCAGTACTTC.

The chain recombines TRBV20-1 with TRBJ1-5, with a weak D call TRBD1 (5 bases). CDR3 size: 12 residues. Germline-derived CDR1 and CDR2 are DFQATT and SNEGSKA (reference sequence). Trimming took 3 bases from V and 6 from J, leaving 9 bases between them. The CDR3 coding sequence is TGCAGTGCTAGCAGGGAGGCTCAGCCCCAGCATTTT. Translated, it gives CSASREAQPQHF.

With regard to this clonotype: Its ends do not fully match the called genes, so a read error is possible. The rearrangement links TRBV5-1 to TRBJ2-7; 11 bases line up with TRBD2. The CDR3 extends over 17 amino acids. Germline CDR1 reads SGHRS; CDR2 reads YFSETQ. CDR3 loop: CASSLGKPSGGTYERYF. For the CDR3, the DNA is TGCGCCAGCAGCTTGGGTAAACCTAGCGGGGGGACCTACGAGCGGTACTTC. The full variable domain, its missing parts supplied by reference TRBV5-1 and TRBJ2-7, is KAGVTQTPRYLIKTRGQQVTLSCSPISGHRSVSWYQQTPGQGLQFLFEYFSETQRNKGNFPGRFSGRQFSNSRSEMNVSTLELGDSALYLCASSLGKPSGGTYERYFGPGTRLTVT.

Points on this clonotype: A much more abundant neighbour one base away suggests this may be a read error. The V and J genes are TRBV24-1 and TRBJ1-4; 7 nucleotides align to TRBD1. The germline CDR1 and CDR2 sequences are KGHDR and SFDVKD. Trimming removed 6 bases from V and 0 bases from J; junction bases left unmatched: 6. The CDR3 totals 16 residues. The CDR3 protein is CATSYLGTATNEKLFF. For the CDR3, the DNA is TGTGCCACCAGTTACCTCGGGACAGCAACTAATGAAAAACTGTTTTTT.

V is TRBV9 and J is TRBJ2-2; 10 positions match TRBD2. With 4 bases clipped from V and 6 bases from J, the junction kept 3 bases outside the gene matches. The V gene's germline CDR1 is SGDLS and CDR2 YYNGEE. The CDR3 covers 14 residues. The CDR3 loop is CASSFSGGPGELFF. The CDR3 DNA reads as TGTGCCAGCAGCTTTAGCGGGGGGCCCGGGGAGCTGTTTTTT.

This clonotype turned up a few times. This rearrangement joins TRBV6-5 to TRBJ2-7; D gene unclear. CDR3 length equals 14 residues. Per the germline V gene, CDR1 is MNHEY and CDR2 is SVGAGI. V lost 6 bases and J lost 3, with 15 bases in between. CDR3 sequence: CASRPGQTYYEQYF. For the CDR3, the DNA is TGTGCCAGCAGGCCCGGGCAGACTTACTACGAGCAGTACTTC.

This clonotype was detected once. V and J are TRBV2 and TRBJ1-1; no reliable D call. Germline V lookup: CDR1 SNHLY, CDR2 FYNNEI. Trimming removed 6 bases from V and 5 bases from J, with 16 bases in between. There are 14 residues in the CDR3. CDR3 DNA sequence: TGTGCCAGCAGCGCCTCGATAGCGGGGACTGAAGCTTTCTTT. It translates to CASSASIAGTEAFF.

Only a few counts were recorded for this clonotype. The chain recombines TRBV5-8 with TRBJ1-1; D is perhaps TRBD1 (6 bases). Germline V lookup: CDR1 SGHTS, CDR2 YDEGEE. The CDR3 has 14 amino acids. V was shortened by 1 base and J by 7 bases, with 14 bases between the two germline ends. The CDR3 reads CASSLPGDKNEAFF. The CDR3 DNA reads as TGTGCCAGCAGCTTGCCCGGGGACAAGAATGAAGCTTTCTTT.